The clone carrying this T cell receptor (beta chain) was seen only once. The antigen is unknown. This sample is drawn from a study of radiation and T cells in renal cell carcinoma. Study results and caveats: Pretreatment tumor biopsies were lacking, so baseline clonotypes are unknown. In blood, top tumor clones expanded by 2 weeks, shrinking by 4.

Method: immunoSEQ multiplex PCR; TCRdb's copy keeps in-frame clones and lacks some. Among approximately 31,000 clones listed, about 85% were seen once. Indicated time point: blood 4 weeks post-SBRT, at nephrectomy. Described treatment: 15 Gy SBRT to primary tumor, nephrectomy 4 weeks later. Clear cell pathology was present in this patient's renal cell carcinoma. This CDR3 is 12 amino acids long. V gave up 4 bases and J gave up 4 bases, with 9 bases separating them. Germline-derived CDR1 and CDR2 are SQVTM and ANQGSEA. The sample consisted of blood, taken from a patient whose treatment included radiotherapy and nephrectomy. V usage is TRBV29-1 and J usage is TRBJ2-3, with D possibly being TRBD2 (5 bases). This receptor was obtained from a man aged 55 to 70 with renal cell carcinoma. The CDR3 loop reads CSVAGWADTQYF. The CDR3 DNA reads TGCAGCGTTGCGGGATGGGCAGATACGCAGTATTTT.